What follows are 4 T cell receptor beta chains derived from one specimen sequenced in a study of shared clonotypes between healthy human individuals. The assay was immunoSEQ multiplex PCR, and TCRdb's table has in-frame clones only and misses some. The table lists over 400,000 clones, around 73% of them singletons. Sequencing input: PBMCs. The receptors were gathered from a woman aged 35 to 49 in good health. Some clones in this sample may be carry-over from other donors' samples.

This sequence joins TRBV10-1 and TRBJ2-5, with D uncertain. The germline CDR1 and CDR2 sequences are WNHNN and SYGVQD (reference sequence). The CDR3 runs 13 residues. Trimming stripped 3 bases from V and 0 bases from J, with 5 bases between. CDR3 DNA sequence: TGCGCCAGCAGTGACAAAAACCAAGAGACCCAGTACTTC. The encoded protein is CASSDKNQETQYF.

The rearrangement uses TRBV29-1 and TRBJ1-5; D is ambiguous. V lost 6 bases and J lost 0, with 21 bases in between. The germline CDR1 and CDR2 sequences are SQVTM and ANQGSEA. The CDR3 has 17 residues. For the CDR3, the DNA is TGCAGCGTCCCTAACCCCGGGTCTCTGAATAGCAATCAGCCCCAGCATTTT. Protein sequence: CSVPNPGSLNSNQPQHF. The full variable domain, in which reference TRBV29-1 and TRBJ1-5 provide the parts outside the CDR3, is SAVISQKPSRDICQRGTSLTIQCQVDSQVTMMFWYRQQPGQSLTLIATANQGSEATYESGFVIDKFPISRPNLTFSTLTVSNMSPEDSSIYLCSVPNPGSLNSNQPQHFGDGTRLSIL.

This clone has just a few counts. The rearrangement joins TRBV6-1 to TRBJ1-6; a weak D match, TRBD1 (5 bases). This CDR3 region has 16 residues. V lost 2 bases and J 10 bases, leaving 18 bases between the germline ends. Germline assignment: CDR1 MNHNS and CDR2 SASEGT. CDR3 in DNA: TGTGCCAGCAGTGAATCGGGAGGGGAACCGCGGTCACCCCTCCACTTT. This translates into CASSESGGEPRSPLHF.

This clone was counted only a few times. This sequence joins TRBV19 and TRBJ1-5; TRBD1 matches at 7 bases. Germline CDR1 LNHDA, CDR2 SQIVND (reference sequence). V lost 9 bases to trimming and J lost 5 bases; unmatched junction nucleotides: 7. This CDR3 has 13 amino acids. For the CDR3, the DNA is TGTGCCAGCCATTACAGGGGAGATCAGCCCCAGCATTTT. This encodes CASHYRGDQPQHF.